The 32 T cell receptor beta chains below all came from one sample that was sequenced in a study of blood T cells in healthy people across ages. Sample-barcoded 5' priming and a J-beta primer mix drove a second PCR of roughly 6 to 12 cycles. From the 5' RACE reads, TCRdb called clonotypes with MiXCR, one entry per CDR3 protein. The repertoire has 1.2 million to 1.5 million distinct CDR3 sequences, around 59% of them found once; the top ten carry 5% to 7%. Input material: blood. The receptors stem from a young man in good health.

As concerns this clonotype: One end of the junction is discordant with germline, which a read error may explain. The rearrangement uses TRBV6-5 and TRBJ1-2; D is uncertain. The CDR3 has 13 amino acids. Germline lookup yields CDR1 MNHEY and CDR2 SVGAGI. The CDR3 spells CASSDSSGYGYTF. In nucleotides, the CDR3 is TGTGCCAGCAGTGACTCTAGTGGGTATGGCTACACCTTC.

J is TRBJ2-7 and V is TRBV27; D not certain. V lost 0 bases and J 2 bases, leaving 14 bases between the germline ends. The CDR3 is made up of 16 amino acids. Germline V gene sequence: CDR1 MNHEY, CDR2 SMNVEV (reference sequence). CDR3 sequence: CASSLSAGGFPYEQYF. The CDR3 coding sequence is TGTGCCAGCAGTTTATCGGCCGGTGGGTTTCCCTACGAGCAGTACTTC.

J is TRBJ1-2 and V is TRBV6-2 or TRBV6-3; 10 bases are shared with TRBD1. The germline V gene has CDR1 MNHEY and CDR2 SVGEGT. The CDR3 runs to 14 residues. V shed 5 bases and J 6 bases; nucleotides not matched to a gene: 6. CDR3 loop: CASSRQGARNGYTF. The CDR3 region has the DNA TGTGCCAGCAGTCGACAGGGGGCGAGGAATGGCTACACCTTC.

The CDR3 region has the DNA TGTGCCAGCAGTTTGCGGGGCTACTACGAGCAGTACTTC. It is translated as CASSLRGYYEQYF. The gene calls are TRBV27 and TRBJ2-7; the D gene is possibly TRBD2 (6 bases). In germline, CDR1 is MNHEY, CDR2 SMNVEV (reference sequence). The CDR3 contains 13 residues. V lost 3 bases to trimming and J lost 3 bases, with 9 bases between them.

This clonotype was picked up a small number of times. The chain recombines TRBV5-4 with TRBJ2-5; D perhaps matches TRBD1 (6 bases). The CDR3 extends over 14 amino acids. Germline V gives CDR1 SGHNT, CDR2 YYREEE (reference sequence). V lost 0 bases and J 3 bases, leaving 9 bases between the germline ends. The CDR3: CASSLGTVEETQYF. CDR3 bases: TGTGCCAGCAGCTTGGGGACAGTGGAAGAGACCCAGTACTTC.

The gene calls are TRBV29-1 and TRBJ1-2; 8 bases line up with TRBD1. CDR1 and CDR2 (germline): SQVTM, ANQGSEA. V was clipped by 5 bases and J by 5 bases; unmatched bases: 4. CDR3 length equals 12 residues. Here the CDR3 DNA reads TGCAGCGTTCCGGACAGGGAGTATGGCTACACCTTC. Amino acids: CSVPDREYGYTF.

This clonotype was picked up one time. V gene TRBV14 combines with J gene TRBJ2-1, with TRBD2 as a possible D gene (5 bases). V was trimmed by 0 bases and J by 8 bases, leaving 17 bases between them. CDR1 and CDR2 (germline): SGHDN, FVKESK. This CDR3 is built from 16 residues. In nucleotides, the CDR3 is TGTGCCAGCAGCCAAGATTTGGCCCTAACCGGGGATGAGCAGTTCTTC. Translating it yields CASSQDLALTGDEQFF.

The chain is built from TRBV25-1 and TRBJ1-1, with D perhaps matching TRBD1 (6 bases). The CDR3 has 14 residues. Germline V gene data show CDR1 as MGHDK and CDR2 as SYGVNS. With 5 bases removed from V and 11 bases from J, the gap between germline ends came to 21 bases. CDR3 nucleotides: TGTGCCAGCAGTTCCCCTACAACCCCAGGGGCGGCTTTCTTT. This gives the protein CASSSPTTPGAAFF.

The rearrangement joins TRBV10-3 to TRBJ2-5; 8 bases are shared with TRBD2. V lost 3 bases to trimming and J lost 6 bases; unmatched junction nucleotides: 12. The CDR3 consists of 16 residues. Germline assignment: CDR1 ENHRY and CDR2 SYGVKD. The CDR3 coding sequence is TGTGCCATCAGTGACCCGGCTAACGGGGGGGCGAAGACCCAGTACTTC. Encoded protein: CAISDPANGGAKTQYF.

The chain combines TRBV6-2 or TRBV6-3 with TRBJ2-1, with D possibly called TRBD1 or TRBD2 (5 bases each). The CDR3 totals 14 residues. The V and J ends lost 4 bases and 0 bases respectively, with 7 bases between them. Germline values: CDR1 MNHEY, CDR2 SVGEGT. CDR3 loop: CASSWDPSYNEQFF. CDR3 sequence (DNA): TGTGCCAGCAGTTGGGACCCCTCCTACAATGAGCAGTTCTTC.

The gene calls are TRBV14 and TRBJ2-1; no definite D call. The CDR3 runs 14 residues. Trimming removed 0 bases from V and 7 bases from J, with 10 bases in between. The V gene's germline CDR1 is SGHDN and CDR2 FVKESK. This CDR3 is CASSQEGRPNEQFF. The CDR3 nucleotides read TGTGCCAGCAGCCAAGAAGGCAGACCAAATGAGCAGTTCTTC. The full variable domain, rest sourced from reference TRBV14 and TRBJ2-1, is EAGVTQFPSHSVIEKGQTVTLRCDPISGHDNLYWYRRVMGKEIKFLLHFVKESKQDESGMPNNRFLAERTGGTYSTLKVQPAELEDSGVYFCASSQEGRPNEQFFGPGTRLTVL.

The genes are TRBV29-1 and TRBJ2-7; TRBD1 matches 7 bases. With V trimmed by 1 base and J by 1 base, 4 bases remained unmatched. Germline CDR1 SQVTM, CDR2 ANQGSEA. There are 14 residues in the CDR3. CDR3 amino acids: CSVEGDRESYEQYF. CDR3 coding DNA: TGCAGCGTTGAAGGCGACAGGGAATCCTACGAGCAGTACTTC.

The V gene is TRBV7-2, the J gene TRBJ2-3; D unclear. Trimming removed 1 base at V and 2 bases at J, with 13 bases between. In germline, CDR1 is SGHTA, CDR2 FQGNSA. The CDR3 is made up of 16 amino acids. Written as DNA, the CDR3 is TGTGCCAGCAGCTTAGGGAAGTACTACTCCACAGATACGCAGTATTTT. It yields the protein CASSLGKYYSTDTQYF.

A note on this clonotype: One end of the junction is discordant with germline, which a read error may explain. This chain joins TRBV7-9 and TRBJ2-2, with 7 bases aligning to TRBD1. The germline CDR1 and CDR2 sequences are SEHNR and FQNEAQ (reference sequence). The CDR3 contains 15 residues. The CDR3 sequence is CANSLGDRNTGELFF. The CDR3 bases are TGTGCCAACAGCTTAGGGGACAGAAACACCGGGGAGCTGTTTTTT. Full variable domain (remainder filled in from reference TRBV7-9 and TRBJ2-2): DTGVSQNPRHKITKRGQNVTFRCDPISEHNRLYWYRQTLGQGPEFLTYFQNEAQLEKSRLLSDRFSAERPKGSFSTLEIQRTEQGDSAMYLCANSLGDRNTGELFFGEGSRLTVL.

The chain couples TRBV27 to TRBJ1-6; D perhaps matches TRBD1 (6 bases). With 5 bases removed from V and 7 bases from J, the gap between germline ends came to 12 bases. CDR3 size: 14 residues. Germline lookup yields CDR1 MNHEY and CDR2 SMNVEV (reference sequence). The CDR3 DNA follows: TGTGCCAGCAGTAGGGGACAACAAAATTCACCCCTCCACTTT. As protein: CASSRGQQNSPLHF.

This clonotype was recorded once. The rearrangement joins TRBV14 to TRBJ2-5; a weak D match, TRBD2 (5 bases). The J call could be wrong; TRBJ2-7 is a better fit for the DNA end. This CDR3 is built from 15 residues. Germline assignment: CDR1 SGHDN and CDR2 FVKESK. CDR3 DNA sequence: TGTGCCAGCAGCCAAGGGCGCGGGTACCCCCACGAGCAGTACTTC. As protein: CASSQGRGYPHEQYF.

The chain has TRBV12-5 and TRBJ2-5; D tentatively reads TRBD1 or TRBD2 (6 bases each). The CDR3 length is 13 residues. V lost 9 bases to trimming and J lost 2 bases, with 13 bases between them. The germline gives CDR1 LGHNT, CDR2 FRNRAP. The chain's CDR3 is CASKTGAQETQYF. The CDR3 bases are TGTGCTAGCAAAACGGGGGCGCAAGAGACCCAGTACTTC.

The genes are TRBV3-1 and TRBJ2-1, with TRBD1 identical over 7 bases. CDR1 and CDR2 (germline): LGHDT, YNNKEL (reference sequence). The CDR3 sequence is 15 residues long. J lost 6 bases, V lost 5 bases, and 10 bases had no gene match. CDR3 nucleotides: TGTGCCAGCAGCACCCGGGACAGTAAGTTCAATGAGCAGTTCTTC. Its translation is CASSTRDSKFNEQFF.

This clonotype was counted between two and nine times. The chain couples TRBV6-5 to TRBJ2-1; D is perhaps TRBD1 (6 bases). The CDR3 consists of 12 residues. CDR1 is MNHEY and CDR2 is SVGAGI in the germline V gene. V lost 8 bases and J 7 bases, leaving 12 bases between the germline ends. CDR3 in amino acids: CASSRGMNEQFF. The CDR3 nucleotides read TGTGCCAGCTCCAGGGGAATGAATGAGCAGTTCTTC.

On this clonotype: One junction end disagrees with the germline gene, perhaps due to a read error. Here the CDR3 reads CVTSREGGAYEQYF. CDR3 DNA sequence: TGTGTCACCAGCAGAGAAGGAGGGGCCTACGAGCAGTACTTC. The genes are TRBV15 and TRBJ2-7, with D possibly matching TRBD2 (6 bases). Per germline, CDR1 LNHNV and CDR2 YYDKDF (reference sequence). This CDR3 has 14 residues. Full variable domain (missing parts from reference TRBV15 and TRBJ2-7): DAMVIQNPRYQVTQFGKPVTLSCSQTLNHNVMYWYQQKSSQAPKLLFHYYDKDFNNEADTPDNFQSRRPNTSFCFLDIRSPGLGDTAMYLCVTSREGGAYEQYFGPGTRLTVT.

This clonotype was observed a few times. The gene calls are TRBV29-1 and TRBJ1-1, with D possibly matching TRBD1 (5 bases). V gave up 5 bases and J gave up 6 bases, with 16 bases separating them. The CDR3 contains 13 residues. Germline V gene sequence: CDR1 SQVTM, CDR2 ANQGSEA. The DNA for the CDR3 is TGCAGCGTTTTGAGACAGCAAGCCCCTGAAGCTTTCTTT. This sequence encodes CSVLRQQAPEAFF.

The rearrangement joins TRBV5-4 to TRBJ1-6; D remains ambiguous. CDR3 size: 15 residues. The germline V and J ends were trimmed by 1 base and 5 bases, with 10 bases remaining between them. In germline, CDR1 is SGHNT, CDR2 YYREEE (reference sequence). The CDR3, as DNA: TGTGCCAGCAGCTTGAAACAGACCAATAATTCACCCCTCCACTTT. Translating gives CASSLKQTNNSPLHF.

The gene calls are TRBV4-1 and TRBJ2-1, with D possibly being TRBD1 (6 bases). The V end was cut by 0 bases, the J end by 0 bases, with 12 bases between. This CDR3 comprises 17 residues. Germline V CDR1 and CDR2: MGHRA, YSYEKL. The CDR3 is CASSQDTGQLSYNEQFF. The CDR3 region has the DNA TGCGCCAGCAGCCAAGATACGGGACAACTCTCCTACAATGAGCAGTTCTTC.

J is TRBJ1-1 and V is TRBV25-1, with TRBD1 as a possible D gene (5 bases). Trimming took 0 bases from V and 1 from J, leaving 15 bases between them. The length of the CDR3 is 17 residues. Germline V CDR1 and CDR2: MGHDK, SYGVNS. CDR3: CASSEYLGGVGNTEAFF. CDR3 DNA: TGTGCCAGCAGTGAATATCTGGGGGGGGTAGGGAACACTGAAGCTTTCTTT.

The V and J genes are TRBV6-5 and TRBJ2-3; TRBD2 agrees at 9 bases. The V gene end was trimmed by 5 bases and the J gene end by 4 bases; junction bases not matched to a gene: 10. CDR1 is MNHEY, CDR2 SVGAGI, per germline. The CDR3 is made up of 16 amino acids. CDR3 nucleotides: TGTGCCAGCAGTCTCGGACTAGCGAGCGTGGCAGATACGCAGTATTTT. Amino acids: CASSLGLASVADTQYF.

The chain couples TRBV18 to TRBJ2-1; 8 bases align to TRBD1. The CDR3 loop spans 15 amino acids. Trimming cost V 0 bases and J 8 bases; bases outside gene matches: 6. The germline CDR1 and CDR2 sequences are KGHSH and LQKENI. The DNA of the CDR3 is TGTGCCAGCTCACCACCGGGCCAACAGGGGGATGAGCAGTTCTTC. Protein: CASSPPGQQGDEQFF.

The chain combines TRBV14 with TRBJ1-6; D is unclear. The germline CDR1 and CDR2 sequences are SGHDN and FVKESK. With 2 bases removed from V and 10 bases from J, the gap between germline ends came to 12 bases. This CDR3 contains 14 residues. The CDR3 loop reads CASSQYRGGSPLHF. Here the CDR3 DNA reads TGTGCCAGCAGCCAATATCGGGGAGGCTCACCCCTCCACTTT. Complete variable domain (other parts from reference TRBV14 and TRBJ1-6): EAGVTQFPSHSVIEKGQTVTLRCDPISGHDNLYWYRRVMGKEIKFLLHFVKESKQDESGMPNNRFLAERTGGTYSTLKVQPAELEDSGVYFCASSQYRGGSPLHFGNGTRLTVT.

This clonotype was found once. The chain couples TRBV4-1 to TRBJ2-1; 7 nucleotides match TRBD1. Germline CDR1 MGHRA, CDR2 YSYEKL. This CDR3 spans 14 amino acids. Trimming cost V 5 bases and J 7 bases; bases outside gene matches: 8. This CDR3 reads CASSLRGGVNEQFF. The CDR3 DNA reads as TGCGCCAGCAGCTTGAGAGGGGGCGTAAATGAGCAGTTCTTC.

This clonotype came up a few times. This chain's CDR3 is CASSQDTGKYEQYF. DNA for the CDR3: TGCGCCAGCAGCCAAGATACGGGAAAATACGAGCAGTACTTC. V usage is TRBV4-3 and J usage is TRBJ2-7; weak D call: TRBD2 (5 bases). The germline V gene has CDR1 LGHNA and CDR2 YSLEER. V was shortened by 0 bases and J by 4 bases, with 10 bases between the two germline ends. The CDR3 consists of 14 residues.

The gene calls are TRBV7-2 and TRBJ1-2; D uncertain. The germline CDR1 and CDR2 sequences are SGHTA and FQGNSA. V shed 5 bases and J shed 7 bases, with 14 bases lying between them. The CDR3 loop spans 13 amino acids. The CDR3 sequence is CASSPADPSGYTF. CDR3 nucleotide sequence: TGTGCCAGCAGCCCTGCGGACCCGAGTGGCTACACCTTC.

The rearrangement joins TRBV21-1 to TRBJ2-7; whether TRBD1, the table's D call, matches the DNA was not checked. TRBV21-1 is listed as a pseudogene. This CDR3 is 15 amino acids long. The CDR3 nucleotides read TGTGCCATGACAGACAGGGGGGATCATGCCTACGAGCAGTACTTC. It yields the protein CAMTDRGDHAYEQYF.

The V call is TRBV20-1, the J call TRBJ2-1; D is uncertain. The CDR3 covers 13 residues. Trimming left V 4 bases short and J 2 bases short, with 9 bases between. CDR1 DFQATT and CDR2 SNEGSKA come from the germline V gene (reference sequence). The CDR3 coding sequence is TGCAGTGCTATCGTGCCACCCTACAATGAGCAGTTCTTC. Amino acids: CSAIVPPYNEQFF.